A single sample gave rise to the 6 T cell receptor beta chains below, sequenced in a study of blood T cell repertoires in COVID-19. The assay was immunoSEQ multiplex PCR, and TCRdb's table has in-frame clones only and misses some. The sample lists around 280,000 clones; around 86% were seen once. Material for sequencing was peripheral blood. The receptor set was obtained from a woman under 40 who had recovered from COVID-19.

The chain joins TRBV27 to TRBJ2-7; a possible D gene is TRBD1 (6 bases). Trimming pared 2 bases from V and 5 bases from J, leaving 19 bases between. CDR3 length equals 16 residues. Germline assignment: CDR1 MNHEY and CDR2 SMNVEV (reference sequence). DNA of the CDR3: TGTGCCAGCAGTTTAACTGGGGGCTCCTGGGGCAACGAGCAGTACTTC. Translation: CASSLTGGSWGNEQYF.

The gene calls are TRBV10-3 and TRBJ2-1; TRBD2 aligns across 11 bases. Germline V gene sequence: CDR1 ENHRY, CDR2 SYGVKD. V trimming: 10 bases; J trimming: 4 bases; junction bases outside the gene matches: 6. This CDR3 is 14 amino acids long. The DNA of the CDR3 is TGTGCCAGCTCCGGGACTAGCGGTTACAATGAGCAGTTCTTC. This encodes CASSGTSGYNEQFF.

This clone was counted once. V and J are TRBV5-4 and TRBJ1-2; unclear D gene. Germline V CDR1 and CDR2: SGHNT, YYREEE (reference sequence). Trimming took 0 bases from V and 6 from J, leaving 6 bases between them. This CDR3 contains 12 residues. The DNA for the CDR3 is TGTGCCAGCAGCTTGGCGGGAAATGGCTACACCTTC. Translation gives CASSLAGNGYTF.

This chain uses TRBV19 with TRBJ1-1; 9 bases fit TRBD1. The CDR3 contains 14 residues. Germline CDR1 LNHDA, CDR2 SQIVND (reference sequence). Trimming cost V 8 bases and J 4 bases; bases outside gene matches: 8. CDR3 sequence: CASLDRGIATEAFF. The CDR3 coding sequence is TGTGCCAGTCTGGACAGGGGAATTGCCACTGAAGCTTTCTTT.

The CDR3 bases are TGTGCCAGCACCCAGACAGGGGAAGAGACCCAGTACTTC. Encoded protein: CASTQTGEETQYF. This rearrangement joins TRBV12-3 or TRBV12-4 to TRBJ2-5; the match to TRBD1 covers 8 bases. Trimming removed 7 bases from V and 3 bases from J; junction bases left unmatched: 4. The CDR3 is 13 residues long.

This clone occurred once. The J gene is TRBJ1-5, the V gene TRBV7-2; D is possibly TRBD1 (6 bases). The CDR3 is made up of 16 amino acids. In germline, CDR1 is SGHTA, CDR2 FQGNSA. The V end lost 1 base, the J end lost 2 bases, and 12 bases lay between the germline ends. The CDR3: CASSLDRAGGNQPQHF. In DNA form, the CDR3 reads TGTGCCAGCAGCTTAGACCGGGCAGGGGGCAATCAGCCCCAGCATTTT. Supplemented by reference TRBV7-2 and TRBJ1-5, the full variable domain reads GAGVSQSPSNKVTEKGKDVELRCDPISGHTALYWYRQSLGQGLEFLIYFQGNSAPDKSGLPSDRFSAERTGGSVSTLTIQRTQQEDSAVYLCASSLDRAGGNQPQHFGDGTRLSIL.